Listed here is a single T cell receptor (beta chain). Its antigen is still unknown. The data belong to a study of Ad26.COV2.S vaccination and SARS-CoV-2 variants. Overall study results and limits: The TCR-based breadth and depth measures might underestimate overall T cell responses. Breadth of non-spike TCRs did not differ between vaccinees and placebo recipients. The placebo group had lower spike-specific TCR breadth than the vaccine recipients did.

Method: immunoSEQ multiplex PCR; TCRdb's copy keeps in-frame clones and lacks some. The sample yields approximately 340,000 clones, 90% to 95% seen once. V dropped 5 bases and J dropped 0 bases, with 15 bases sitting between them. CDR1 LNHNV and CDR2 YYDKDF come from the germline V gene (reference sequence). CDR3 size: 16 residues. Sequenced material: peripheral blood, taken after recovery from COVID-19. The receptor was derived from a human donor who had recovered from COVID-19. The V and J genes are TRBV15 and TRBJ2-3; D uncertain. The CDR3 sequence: CATSAPYFISTDTQYF. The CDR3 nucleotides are TGTGCCACCAGCGCCCCATACTTTATTAGCACAGATACGCAGTATTTT.